This TCR beta chain is from a study of identical twins. CDR1 and CDR2 from the germline V gene are SGHRS and YFSETQ. Trimming removed 4 bases from V and 5 bases from J, with 3 bases in between. The CDR3 runs 11 residues. A template switching step contributed a universal primer site, while unique molecular identifiers were present in the cDNA. TCRdb reprocessed the 5' RACE reads with MiXCR, giving one entry per CDR3 protein. The sample has some 710,000 distinct CDR3 sequences, roughly 6.2% seen once. This clonotype was seen many times. Antigen: not known. Broader study findings: Invariant MAIT and iNKT cells are populations that could partly confound zero-insertion analyses. In cord blood, abundant beta clonotypes had fewer insertions; memory showed no trend.

Healthy Caucasians, and only they, were the donors. The sample taken for sequencing was naive T cells sorted from blood. V gene TRBV5-1 combines with J gene TRBJ1-4; D not certain. The sequence derives from a man aged 18 to 30 in good health. The chain's CDR3 is CASSTNEKLFF. DNA of the CDR3: TGCGCCAGCAGCACCAATGAAAAACTGTTTTTT. Using reference TRBV5-1 and TRBJ1-4 for the parts outside the CDR3, the full variable domain is KAGVTQTPRYLIKTRGQQVTLSCSPISGHRSVSWYQQTPGQGLQFLFEYFSETQRNKGNFPGRFSGRQFSNSRSEMNVSTLELGDSALYLCASSTNEKLFFGSGTQLSVL.